The 7 T cell receptor beta chains in this list originate from one sample, sequenced in a study of T cell repertoires in cytomegalovirus infection. TCRdb passed the reads through MiXCR, listing each CDR3 protein once. The sample holds about 920,000 distinct CDR3 sequences, roughly 30% seen once. No antigens are known for them. Sequencing used cultured CD8+ T cells from PBMCs, obtained from culture after CMV antigen stimulation. The receptors derive from a human donor in good health (CMV status not recorded). Some clones in this sample may be carry-over from other donors' samples.

The chain employs TRBV11-2 and TRBJ1-1; no clear D. This CDR3 has 20 amino acids. V was trimmed by 5 bases and J by 4 bases, leaving 32 bases between them. Germline CDR1 is SGHAT and CDR2 is FQNNGV. In nucleotides, the CDR3 is TGTGCCAGCAGCGACGCCTCGGGTTTTAAAGAAACAGCCCTAGGCACTGAAGCTTTCTTT. Translating gives CASSDASGFKETALGTEAFF.

This clonotype was picked up a small number of times. V is TRBV9 and J is TRBJ2-1, with a possible D match to TRBD1 (6 bases). Trimming stripped 4 bases from V and 0 bases from J, with 14 bases between. Looked up from germline, CDR1 is SGDLS and CDR2 is YYNGEE. The CDR3 loop spans 16 amino acids. CDR3: CASSPKDSFSYNEQFF. CDR3 sequence (DNA): TGTGCCAGCAGCCCTAAGGACAGTTTCTCCTACAATGAGCAGTTCTTC.

This chain joins TRBV2 and TRBJ2-1; TRBD1 matches 9 bases. CDR3 length: 15 residues. V gave up 6 bases and J gave up 2 bases; unmatched junction bases: 5. CDR1 is SNHLY, CDR2 FYNNEI, per germline. The CDR3 bases are TGTGCCAGCAGAGAGGACAGGGGCACCTACAATGAGCAGTTCTTC. Translating it yields CASREDRGTYNEQFF.

The V call is TRBV28, the J call TRBJ2-3; either TRBD1 or TRBD2 may fit D (6 bases each). The CDR3 length is 15 residues. Trimming took 4 bases from V and 2 from J, leaving 13 bases between them. Germline-derived CDR1 and CDR2 are MDHEN and SYDVKM. The CDR3 loop reads CASSSGAFFTDTQYF. CDR3 coding DNA: TGTGCCAGCAGTTCGGGGGCCTTTTTCACAGATACGCAGTATTTT.

At least ten counts were recorded for this clonotype. This chain uses TRBV6-2 or TRBV6-3 with TRBJ2-1; 13 bases match TRBD2. With V trimmed by 5 bases and J by 0 bases, 19 bases remained unmatched. Germline loops: CDR1 MNHEY, CDR2 SVGEGT. CDR3 length equals 22 residues. The CDR3 coding sequence is TGTGCCAGCAGTGTCGACCCAGCCGGGACTAGCGGGGATTCCAGCTCCTACAATGAGCAGTTCTTC. As protein: CASSVDPAGTSGDSSSYNEQFF.

This clonotype has a single count. The J gene is TRBJ2-1, the V gene TRBV7-9; TRBD2 might be the D (6 bases). Per the germline V gene, CDR1 is SEHNR and CDR2 is FQNEAQ (reference sequence). V lost 8 bases to trimming and J lost 4 bases, with 9 bases between them. The CDR3 length is 12 residues. The CDR3 region has the DNA TGTGCCAGCGGAGGGGAGTACAATGAGCAGTTCTTC. Translating it yields CASGGEYNEQFF.

The table lists this clonotype with a few counts. The chain recombines TRBV9 with TRBJ2-5, with 7 positions matching TRBD1. Germline V gene data show CDR1 as SGDLS and CDR2 as YYNGEE. V dropped 3 bases and J dropped 2; count of bases not matched to a gene: 7. This CDR3 has 15 residues. The CDR3 sequence: CASSGRDSLQETQYF. The DNA for the CDR3 is TGTGCCAGCAGCGGCCGGGACAGCCTTCAAGAGACCCAGTACTTC.